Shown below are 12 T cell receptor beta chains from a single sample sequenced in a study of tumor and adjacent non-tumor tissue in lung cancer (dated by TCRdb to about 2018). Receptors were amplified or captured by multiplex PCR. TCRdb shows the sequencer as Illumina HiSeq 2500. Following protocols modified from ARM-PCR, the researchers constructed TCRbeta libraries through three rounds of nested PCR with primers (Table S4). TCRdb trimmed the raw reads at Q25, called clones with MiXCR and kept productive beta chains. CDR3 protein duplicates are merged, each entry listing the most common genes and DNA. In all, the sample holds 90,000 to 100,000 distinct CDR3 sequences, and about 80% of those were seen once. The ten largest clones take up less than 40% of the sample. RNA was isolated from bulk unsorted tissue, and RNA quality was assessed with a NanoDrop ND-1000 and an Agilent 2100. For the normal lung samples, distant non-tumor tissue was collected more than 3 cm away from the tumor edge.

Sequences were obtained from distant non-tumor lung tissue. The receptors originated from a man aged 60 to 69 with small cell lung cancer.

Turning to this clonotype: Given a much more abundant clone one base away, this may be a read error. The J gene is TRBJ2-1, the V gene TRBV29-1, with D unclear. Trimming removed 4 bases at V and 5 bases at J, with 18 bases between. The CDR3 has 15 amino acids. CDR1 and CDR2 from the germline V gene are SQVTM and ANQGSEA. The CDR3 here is CSVVSHLSSHNEQFF. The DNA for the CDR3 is TGCAGCGTTGTGTCCCATCTCTCCTCGCACAATGAGCAGTTCTTC.

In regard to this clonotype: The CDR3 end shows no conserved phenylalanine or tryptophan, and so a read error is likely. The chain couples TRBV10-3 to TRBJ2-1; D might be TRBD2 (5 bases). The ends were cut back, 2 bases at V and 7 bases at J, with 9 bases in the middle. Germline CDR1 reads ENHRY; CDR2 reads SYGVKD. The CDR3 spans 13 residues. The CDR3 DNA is TGTGCCATCAGTGAGGGAGGCCTGAATGAGCAGTTCTAC. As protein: CAISEGGLNEQFY.

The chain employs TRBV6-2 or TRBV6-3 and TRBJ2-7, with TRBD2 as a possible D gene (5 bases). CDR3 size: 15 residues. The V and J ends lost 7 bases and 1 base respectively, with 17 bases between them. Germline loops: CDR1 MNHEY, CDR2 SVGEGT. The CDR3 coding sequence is TGTGCCAGCAATAATCTAGCAGGTAGTTCCTACGAGCAGTACGTC. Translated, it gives CASNNLAGSSYEQYV.

The chain's CDR3 is CASALCDSRDEQFF. The DNA of the CDR3 is TGTGCCAGCGCCCTGTGTGACAGTAGGGATGAGCAGTTCTTC. V and J are TRBV6-5 and TRBJ2-1, with D possibly matching TRBD1 (5 bases). CDR1 and CDR2 (germline): MNHEY, SVGAGI. V lost 8 bases and J lost 8, with 19 bases in between. The CDR3 totals 14 residues.

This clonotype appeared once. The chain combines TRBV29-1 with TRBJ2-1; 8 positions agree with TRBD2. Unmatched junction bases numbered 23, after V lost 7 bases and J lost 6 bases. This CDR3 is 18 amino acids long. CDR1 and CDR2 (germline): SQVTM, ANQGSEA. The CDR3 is CSALHSGASGRRLNEQFF. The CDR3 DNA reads TGCAGCGCCCTACATTCCGGGGCCAGCGGGAGAAGACTCAATGAGCAGTTCTTC.

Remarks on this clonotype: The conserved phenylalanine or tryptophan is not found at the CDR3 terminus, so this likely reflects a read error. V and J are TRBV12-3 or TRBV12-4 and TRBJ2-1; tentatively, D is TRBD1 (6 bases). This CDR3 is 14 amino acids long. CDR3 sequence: CVSSLPTGSTEQFL. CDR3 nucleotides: TGTGTCAGCAGTTTACCTACAGGGTCCACTGAGCAGTTCTTG.

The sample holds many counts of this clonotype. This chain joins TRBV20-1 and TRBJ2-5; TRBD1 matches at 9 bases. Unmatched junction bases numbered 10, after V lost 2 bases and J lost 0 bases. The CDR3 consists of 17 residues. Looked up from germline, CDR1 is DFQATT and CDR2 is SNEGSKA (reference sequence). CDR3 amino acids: CSARRIDRGLDQETQYF. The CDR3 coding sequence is TGCAGTGCTAGAAGAATTGACAGGGGGTTAGACCAAGAGACCCAGTACTTC.

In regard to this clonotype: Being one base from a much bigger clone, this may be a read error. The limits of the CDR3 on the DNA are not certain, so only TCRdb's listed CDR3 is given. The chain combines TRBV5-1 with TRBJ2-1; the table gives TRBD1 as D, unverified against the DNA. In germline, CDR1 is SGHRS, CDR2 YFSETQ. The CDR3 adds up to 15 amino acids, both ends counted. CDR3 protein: CASSWGGGTYNEQSF.

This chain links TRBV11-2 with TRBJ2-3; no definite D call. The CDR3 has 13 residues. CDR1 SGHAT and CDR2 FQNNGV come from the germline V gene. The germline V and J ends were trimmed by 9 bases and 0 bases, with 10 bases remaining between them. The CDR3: CASSITSTDTQYF. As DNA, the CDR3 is TGTGCCAGTAGTATCACTAGCACAGATACGCAGTATTTT.

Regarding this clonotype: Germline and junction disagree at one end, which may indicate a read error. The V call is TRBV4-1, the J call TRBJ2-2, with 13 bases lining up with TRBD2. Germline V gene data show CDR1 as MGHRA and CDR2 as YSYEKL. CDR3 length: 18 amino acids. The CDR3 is CASSQDRLAGGISGELFF. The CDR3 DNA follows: TGCGCCAGCAGCCAAGATCGACTAGCGGGAGGAATCAGCGGGGAGCTGTTCTTT.

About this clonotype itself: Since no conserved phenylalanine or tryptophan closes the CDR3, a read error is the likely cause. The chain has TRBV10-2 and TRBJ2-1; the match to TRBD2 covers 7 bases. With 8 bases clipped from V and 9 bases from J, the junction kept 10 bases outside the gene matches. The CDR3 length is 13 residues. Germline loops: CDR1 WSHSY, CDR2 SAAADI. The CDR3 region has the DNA TGCGCCAGCTGCAAGACTAGCCAGGGTGAGCAGTTCTCC. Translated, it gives CASCKTSQGEQFS.

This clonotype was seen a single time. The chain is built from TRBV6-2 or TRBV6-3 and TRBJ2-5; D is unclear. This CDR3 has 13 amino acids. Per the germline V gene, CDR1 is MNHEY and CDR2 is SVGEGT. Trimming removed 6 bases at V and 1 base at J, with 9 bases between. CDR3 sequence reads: CASSNAAQETQYF. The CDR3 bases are TGTGCCAGCAGCAATGCCGCCCAAGAGACCCAGTACTTC.